Listed here are 21 T cell receptor beta chains from one sample, sequenced in a study of cytomegalovirus exposure and HLA in healthy donors listed by TCRdb under 2017. Library preparation was by the immunoSEQ multiplex PCR assay. For the multiplex PCR, a mixture combining 60 forward primers for TCR Vbeta segments and 13 reverse primers for TCR Jbeta segments was used. Held by TCRdb, this immuneACCESS table contains in-frame sequences only and omits some clones. Under half of the omission traces to an unresolved V gene where checked; the cause of the rest is unknown. This sample holds 250,000 to 350,000 clones; roughly 85% were observed only once. The top ten constitute approximately 4.3% of the sample. The sample was PBMCs. These receptors all come from a man in his forties or fifties in good health and CMV-seropositive.

This clone was observed a single time. The chain has TRBV7-6 and TRBJ2-7; 12 nucleotides line up with TRBD2. The CDR3 runs 19 residues. The V and J ends lost 1 base and 4 bases, in that order; junction bases with no gene match: 14. Per germline, CDR1 SGHVS and CDR2 FNYEAQ. This CDR3 reads CASSLGPPSGRASGYEQYF. CDR3 in DNA: TGTGCCAGCAGCTTAGGCCCTCCTAGCGGGAGGGCCTCGGGATACGAGCAGTACTTC.

This sequence joins TRBV28 and TRBJ2-7; 14 bases are shared with TRBD2. V lost 5 bases to trimming and J lost 6 bases; unmatched junction nucleotides: 6. Germline values: CDR1 MDHEN, CDR2 SYDVKM. The CDR3 loop spans 15 amino acids. The CDR3 loop is CASSGTSGSLGEQYF. The CDR3 DNA follows: TGTGCCAGCAGTGGGACTAGCGGGAGTTTGGGCGAGCAGTACTTC.

The chain employs TRBV25-1 and TRBJ2-7, with 9 bases that match TRBD1. The CDR3 is 17 residues long. Germline lookup yields CDR1 MGHDK and CDR2 SYGVNS. The V gene end was trimmed by 4 bases and the J gene end by 3 bases; junction bases not matched to a gene: 13. The CDR3 reads CASSATRGTGFDYEQYF. CDR3 DNA: TGTGCCAGCAGTGCCACCCGGGGGACAGGGTTTGACTACGAGCAGTACTTC.

CDR3: CASSGSQGAGNTIYF. The CDR3 DNA reads as TGTGCCAGCAGTGGATCACAGGGAGCTGGAAACACCATATATTTT. The gene calls are TRBV6-1 and TRBJ1-3; D is perhaps TRBD1 (6 bases). V was pared by 4 bases and J by 2 bases, with 12 bases between. There are 15 residues in the CDR3. The germline V gene encodes CDR1 MNHNS and CDR2 SASEGT.

The V gene is TRBV28, the J gene TRBJ2-2; no firm D call. CDR3 length equals 13 residues. Germline V lookup: CDR1 MDHEN, CDR2 SYDVKM. The V end lost 6 bases, the J end lost 6 bases, and 11 bases lay between the germline ends. CDR3: CASRTTPAGELFF. The CDR3 bases are TGTGCCAGCAGAACAACACCTGCCGGGGAGCTGTTTTTT.

V and J are TRBV6-5 and TRBJ1-2, with 9 bases identical to TRBD1. Germline CDR1 MNHEY, CDR2 SVGAGI. The V gene end was trimmed by 2 bases and the J gene end by 7 bases; junction bases not matched to a gene: 2. The CDR3 has 13 residues. This CDR3 is CASSYRTGVGYTF. CDR3 bases: TGTGCCAGCAGTTACCGGACAGGGGTTGGCTACACCTTC.

The rearrangement uses TRBV18 and TRBJ1-5, with 10 nucleotides matching TRBD1. The V gene's germline CDR1 is KGHSH and CDR2 LQKENI. V lost 4 bases to trimming and J lost 4 bases; unmatched junction nucleotides: 1. There are 14 residues in the CDR3. As DNA, the CDR3 is TGTGCCAGCTCACGGGACAGGGGAAATCAGCCCCAGCATTTT. It yields the protein CASSRDRGNQPQHF.

The chain joins TRBV9 to TRBJ1-2; TRBD1 matches 10 bases. Per the germline V gene, CDR1 is SGDLS and CDR2 is YYNGEE. The CDR3 loop spans 20 amino acids. Losses at the gene ends were 1 base for V and 2 bases for J; bases not matched to a gene: 17. CDR3 in DNA: TGTGCCAGCAGCGTAAGTCCCGGGCGACAGGGGGCCAACCAGAACTATGGCTACACCTTC. Translation gives CASSVSPGRQGANQNYGYTF.

J is TRBJ1-5 and V is TRBV5-5; 11 positions agree with TRBD1. The CDR3 totals 15 residues. The V segment lost 4 bases and the J segment 6 bases; nucleotides outside the gene matches: 6. Germline V gene lookup returns CDR1 SGHKS and CDR2 YYEKEE (reference sequence). This CDR3 reads CASSPDRGQGQPQHF. The CDR3 DNA reads as TGTGCCAGCAGCCCGGACAGGGGGCAGGGTCAGCCCCAGCATTTT.

DNA for the CDR3: TGTGCCAGCAGCTTGGCCCGACGGACTACTAACTATGGCTACACCTTC. Translated: CASSLARRTTNYGYTF. The chain recombines TRBV5-6 with TRBJ1-2; D uncertain. Trimming stripped 0 bases from V and 0 bases from J, with 12 bases between. This CDR3 has 16 amino acids. Germline assignment: CDR1 SGHDT and CDR2 YYEEEE.

The chain uses TRBV10-1 and TRBJ2-3, with 8 positions matching TRBD2. V lost 6 bases, J lost 4 bases, and 9 bases stayed unmatched. The length of the CDR3 is 15 residues. Germline CDR1 reads WNHNN; CDR2 reads SYGVQD (reference sequence). In DNA form, the CDR3 reads TGCGCCAGCAGCCTACTAGCGGTAAGAGCAGATACGCAGTATTTT. It translates to CASSLLAVRADTQYF.

This chain uses TRBV27 with TRBJ1-2, with 10 bases that match TRBD1. The germline V gene has CDR1 MNHEY and CDR2 SMNVEV (reference sequence). With 5 bases clipped from V and 4 bases from J, the junction kept 7 bases outside the gene matches. The CDR3 covers 15 residues. The CDR3 loop reads CASSPGQGRGYGYTF. DNA of the CDR3: TGTGCCAGCAGTCCGGGACAGGGGAGAGGCTATGGCTACACCTTC.

The rearrangement uses TRBV19 and TRBJ1-1; a possible D gene is TRBD1 (5 bases). CDR3 length: 12 residues. CDR1 and CDR2 from the germline V gene are LNHDA and SQIVND (reference sequence). Trimming removed 5 bases from V and 5 bases from J, with 9 bases in between. CDR3: CASSGPGTEAFF. The CDR3 DNA reads TGTGCCAGTAGTGGCCCAGGGACTGAAGCTTTCTTT.

A few counts support this clone. The rearrangement joins TRBV5-6 to TRBJ2-7; the match to TRBD2 covers 11 bases. Germline CDR1 and CDR2: SGHDT and YYEEEE. V shed 1 base, J shed 4 bases, and the junction held 13 bases outside the gene matches. This CDR3 comprises 18 residues. The CDR3 sequence: CASSLSRGPLAGGYEQYF. In DNA, the CDR3 is TGTGCCAGCAGCTTGTCTAGGGGGCCGCTAGCGGGAGGTTACGAGCAGTACTTC.

This sequence joins TRBV2 and TRBJ2-3, with TRBD2 matching 9 bases. The CDR3 runs 13 residues. Germline V gene lookup returns CDR1 SNHLY and CDR2 FYNNEI. Trimming took 10 bases from V and 3 from J; bases not matched to a gene: 5. CDR3 sequence reads: CANQREATDTQYF. The CDR3 nucleotides read TGTGCCAACCAGCGGGAGGCGACAGATACGCAGTATTTT.

The chain couples TRBV18 to TRBJ2-5; TRBD2 might be the D (6 bases). CDR3 length equals 14 residues. From germline, CDR1 is KGHSH and CDR2 LQKENI. V was cut by 3 bases and J by 5 bases, with 13 bases left in between. The CDR3 DNA is TGTGCCAGCTCACCGGCTAGGGCGGGGGAGACCCAGTACTTC. This translates into CASSPARAGETQYF.

As regards this clone: Other DNA sequences from this sample encode an identical CDR3 as well. The chain uses TRBV18 and TRBJ1-5; 8 bases fit TRBD1. Trimming removed 6 bases from V and 2 bases from J; junction bases left unmatched: 3. Germline CDR1 is KGHSH and CDR2 is LQKENI. The CDR3 spans 14 residues. The CDR3 DNA reads as TGTGCCAGCTCCCCGGGACAGGGCAATCAGCCCCAGCATTTT. This codes for CASSPGQGNQPQHF.

The chain is built from TRBV18 and TRBJ1-4; no clear D. V shed 3 bases and J shed 0 bases, with 11 bases lying between them. Germline CDR1 KGHSH, CDR2 LQKENI. The CDR3 totals 16 residues. This CDR3 is CASSPLDTATNEKLFF. In nucleotides, the CDR3 is TGTGCCAGCTCACCCCTCGACACTGCAACTAATGAAAAACTGTTTTTT.

The rearrangement joins TRBV6-5 to TRBJ2-5; TRBD2 agrees at 13 bases. CDR1 MNHEY and CDR2 SVGAGI come from the germline V gene. V was clipped by 0 bases and J by 2 bases; unmatched bases: 0. The CDR3 loop spans 16 amino acids. The CDR3 DNA is TGTGCCAGCAGTTACTCGACTAGCGGGGGGCAAGAGACCCAGTACTTC. Protein product: CASSYSTSGGQETQYF.

Only one count was recorded for this clone. The V and J genes are TRBV6-1 and TRBJ2-7; 7 bases are shared with TRBD2. V lost 2 bases to trimming and J lost 0 bases; unmatched junction nucleotides: 4. CDR3 length: 15 amino acids. The germline V gene encodes CDR1 MNHNS and CDR2 SASEGT. The CDR3 nucleotides read TGTGCCAGCAGTGAACTGCGGGAGAGCTCCTACGAGCAGTACTTC. Protein: CASSELRESSYEQYF.

This chain uses TRBV28 with TRBJ2-1; D is possibly TRBD2 (5 bases). This CDR3 contains 16 residues. The V gene's germline CDR1 is MDHEN and CDR2 SYDVKM. The V end lost 6 bases, the J end lost 4 bases, and 19 bases lay between the germline ends. The CDR3 DNA reads TGTGCCAGCAGCCCCAGTGGAGGAGCCCGGTACAATGAGCAGTTCTTC. Its protein product is CASSPSGGARYNEQFF.